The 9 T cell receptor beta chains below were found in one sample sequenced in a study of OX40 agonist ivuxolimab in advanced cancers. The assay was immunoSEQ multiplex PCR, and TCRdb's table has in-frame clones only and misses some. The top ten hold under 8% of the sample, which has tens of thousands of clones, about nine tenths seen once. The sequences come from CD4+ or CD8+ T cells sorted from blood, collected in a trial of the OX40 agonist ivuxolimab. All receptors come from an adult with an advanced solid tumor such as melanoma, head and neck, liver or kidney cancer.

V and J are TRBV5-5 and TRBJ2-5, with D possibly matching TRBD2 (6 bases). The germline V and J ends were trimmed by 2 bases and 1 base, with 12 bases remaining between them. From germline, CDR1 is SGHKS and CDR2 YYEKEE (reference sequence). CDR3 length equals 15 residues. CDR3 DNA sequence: TGTGCCAGCAGCTTCGTCGGGGGACCCCAAGAGACCCAGTACTTC. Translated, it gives CASSFVGGPQETQYF.

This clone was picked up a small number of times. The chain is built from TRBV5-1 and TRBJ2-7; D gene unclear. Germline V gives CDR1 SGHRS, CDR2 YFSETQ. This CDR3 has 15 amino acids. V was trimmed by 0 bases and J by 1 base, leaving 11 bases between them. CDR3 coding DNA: TGCGCCAGCAGCTTGGGCACCATGGGGTCCTACGAGCAGTACTTC. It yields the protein CASSLGTMGSYEQYF.

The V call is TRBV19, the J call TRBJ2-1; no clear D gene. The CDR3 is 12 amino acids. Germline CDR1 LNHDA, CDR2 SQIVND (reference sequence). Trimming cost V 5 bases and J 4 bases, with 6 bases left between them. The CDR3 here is CASSLMYNEQFF. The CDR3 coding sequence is TGTGCCAGTAGTTTGATGTACAATGAGCAGTTCTTC.

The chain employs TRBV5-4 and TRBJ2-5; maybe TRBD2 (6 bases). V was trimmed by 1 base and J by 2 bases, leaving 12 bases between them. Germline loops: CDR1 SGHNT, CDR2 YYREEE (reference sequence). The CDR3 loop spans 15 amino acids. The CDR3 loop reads CASSLYLGGQETQYF. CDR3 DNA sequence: TGTGCCAGCAGCTTGTATTTAGGAGGGCAAGAGACCCAGTACTTC.

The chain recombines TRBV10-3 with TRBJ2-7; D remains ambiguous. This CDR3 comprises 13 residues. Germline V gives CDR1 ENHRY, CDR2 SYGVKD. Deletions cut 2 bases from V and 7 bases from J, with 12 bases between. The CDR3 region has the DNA TGTGCCATCAGTGAGCGCTCCAATTTAGAGCAGTACTTC. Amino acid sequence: CAISERSNLEQYF.

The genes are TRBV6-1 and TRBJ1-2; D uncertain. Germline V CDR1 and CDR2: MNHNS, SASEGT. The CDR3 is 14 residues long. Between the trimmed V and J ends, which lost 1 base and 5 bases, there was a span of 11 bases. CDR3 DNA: TGTGCCAGCAGTGAAGAGTGGGTTGGGTATGGCTACACCTTC. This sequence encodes CASSEEWVGYGYTF.

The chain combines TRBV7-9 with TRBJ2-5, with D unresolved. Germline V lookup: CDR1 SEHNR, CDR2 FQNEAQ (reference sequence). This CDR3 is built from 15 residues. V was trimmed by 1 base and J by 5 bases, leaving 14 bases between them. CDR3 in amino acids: CASSLVRQVEETQYF. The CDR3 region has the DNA TGTGCCAGCAGCTTAGTAAGGCAGGTCGAGGAGACCCAGTACTTC. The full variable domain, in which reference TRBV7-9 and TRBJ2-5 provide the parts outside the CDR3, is DTGVSQNPRHKITKRGQNVTFRCDPISEHNRLYWYRQTLGQGPEFLTYFQNEAQLEKSRLLSDRFSAERPKGSFSTLEIQRTEQGDSAMYLCASSLVRQVEETQYFGPGTRLLVL.

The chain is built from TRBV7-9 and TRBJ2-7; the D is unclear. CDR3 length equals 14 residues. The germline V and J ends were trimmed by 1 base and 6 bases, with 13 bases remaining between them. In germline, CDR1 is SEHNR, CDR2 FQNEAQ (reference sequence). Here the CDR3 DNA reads TGTGCCAGCAGCTTAGTCCAGACTCGCGGCGAGCAGTACTTC. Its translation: CASSLVQTRGEQYF.

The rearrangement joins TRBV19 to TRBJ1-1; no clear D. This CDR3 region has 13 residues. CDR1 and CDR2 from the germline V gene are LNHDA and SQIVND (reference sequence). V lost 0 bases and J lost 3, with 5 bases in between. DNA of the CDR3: TGTGCCAGTAGTATAGACCGGGACACTGAAGCTTTCTTT. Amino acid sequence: CASSIDRDTEAFF.